Presented here are 28 T cell receptor beta chains from one specimen sequenced in a study of T cell changes during pregnancy in multiple sclerosis. Libraries were prepared by immunoSEQ multiplex PCR; TCRdb keeps only in-frame clonotypes and omits some of them. The sample lists around 80,000 clones, 90% to 95% seen once, with roughly 1.1% in the top ten. The source material was peripheral blood, sampled in the second trimester of pregnancy. The receptors stem from a female donor with multiple sclerosis, enrolled in a pregnancy study.

The V and J genes are TRBV5-4 and TRBJ2-3; 7 nucleotides line up with TRBD2. The CDR3 runs 14 residues. In germline, CDR1 is SGHNT, CDR2 YYREEE (reference sequence). J gave up 3 bases and V 1 base, and 2 bases lay outside the gene matches. The CDR3 region is CASSLRGGTDTQYF. The CDR3 DNA reads as TGTGCCAGCAGCTTGCGGGGAGGGACAGATACGCAGTATTTT. Full variable domain (rest looked up from reference TRBV5-4 and TRBJ2-3): ETGVTQSPTHLIKTRGQQVTLRCSSQSGHNTVSWYQQALGQGPQFIFQYYREEENGRGNFPPRFSGLQFPNYSSELNVNALELDDSALYLCASSLRGGTDTQYFGPGTRLTVL.

The chain is built from TRBV7-3 and TRBJ2-3; D may be TRBD1 (5 bases). CDR1 is SGHTA and CDR2 is FQGTGA in the germline V gene. V lost 5 bases to trimming and J lost 1 base, with 22 bases between them. The CDR3 is 18 residues long. In DNA form, the CDR3 reads TGTGCCAGCAGCCCGATCCGATCGGCTGTCAGGGGCACAGATACGCAGTATTTT. It codes for CASSPIRSAVRGTDTQYF. The full variable domain, its missing parts supplied by reference TRBV7-3 and TRBJ2-3, is GAGVSQTPSNKVTEKGKYVELRCDPISGHTALYWYRQSLGQGPEFLIYFQGTGAADDSGLPNDRFFAVRPEGSVSTLKIQRTERGDSAVYLCASSPIRSAVRGTDTQYFGPGTRLTVL.

This chain uses TRBV5-1 with TRBJ2-3; 14 bases are a match to TRBD2. The CDR3 consists of 18 residues. Trimming took 4 bases from V and 3 from J; bases not matched to a gene: 10. CDR1 and CDR2 (germline): SGHRS, YFSETQ. CDR3 coding DNA: TGCGCCAGCAGCCAACCCCCGGGACTAGCGGGAGCAACAGATACGCAGTATTTT. Translating gives CASSQPPGLAGATDTQYF.

The chain is built from TRBV6-5 and TRBJ2-1; a weak D match, TRBD2 (5 bases). Germline CDR1 and CDR2: MNHEY and SVGAGI. This CDR3 comprises 14 residues. The germline V and J ends were trimmed by 7 bases and 8 bases, with 18 bases remaining between them. CDR3 region: CASILRDLADEQFF. The CDR3 coding sequence is TGTGCCAGCATCCTTAGGGATCTAGCAGATGAGCAGTTCTTC.

DNA for the CDR3: TGTGCCAGCAGCGTCGCCGGGGAGCTGTTTTTT. Translation gives CASSVAGELFF. The rearrangement uses TRBV9 and TRBJ2-2; no firm D call. CDR3 length: 11 residues. CDR1 is SGDLS, CDR2 YYNGEE, per germline. Trimming stripped 2 bases from V and 6 bases from J, with 2 bases between.

This clone was observed a handful of times. The chain employs TRBV2 and TRBJ2-7; no firm D call. Trimming removed 6 bases from V and 7 bases from J, with 10 bases in between. CDR3 size: 11 residues. Per the germline V gene, CDR1 is SNHLY and CDR2 is FYNNEI. This CDR3 reads CASRLAREQYF. DNA for the CDR3: TGTGCCAGCAGGTTGGCGCGGGAGCAGTACTTC.

This chain connects TRBV4-1 to TRBJ2-7; D is unclear. The CDR3 length is 14 residues. Germline CDR1 reads MGHRA; CDR2 reads YSYEKL. Trimming cost V 1 base and J 0 bases, with 7 bases left between them. Written as DNA, the CDR3 is TGCGCCAGCAGCCAAGTTACAGTCTCCTACGAGCAGTACTTC. It is translated as CASSQVTVSYEQYF.

The chain links TRBV4-1 to TRBJ2-4; the D gene is possibly TRBD1 (5 bases). Germline CDR1 reads MGHRA; CDR2 reads YSYEKL. With 3 bases removed from V and 0 bases from J, the gap between germline ends came to 18 bases. There are 18 residues in the CDR3. This CDR3 is CASSQPVKGPIAKNIQYF. CDR3 sequence (DNA): TGCGCCAGCAGCCAGCCAGTTAAGGGGCCAATAGCCAAAAACATTCAGTACTTC.

This chain joins TRBV27 and TRBJ1-1; no clear D. V was clipped by 1 base and J by 5 bases, with 8 bases between them. From germline, CDR1 is MNHEY and CDR2 SMNVEV (reference sequence). The CDR3 sequence is 13 residues long. CDR3 region: CASSLLSRTEAFF. The CDR3, as DNA: TGTGCCAGCAGTTTATTGTCGAGGACTGAAGCTTTCTTT.

This clone was observed a single time. The CDR3 reads CAWSGHRAGEQYF. The CDR3 region has the DNA TGTGCCTGGAGTGGACACAGGGCGGGCGAGCAGTACTTC. The chain is built from TRBV30 and TRBJ2-7, with D perhaps matching TRBD1 (6 bases). V lost 1 base, J lost 6 bases, and 13 bases lay in between. The germline gives CDR1 GTSNPN, CDR2 SVGIG (reference sequence). The CDR3 sequence is 13 residues long.

The V call is TRBV19, the J call TRBJ1-1; weak D call: TRBD1 (5 bases). Germline-derived CDR1 and CDR2 are LNHDA and SQIVND (reference sequence). V lost 5 bases and J lost 5, with 12 bases in between. This CDR3 contains 13 residues. The CDR3, as DNA: TGTGCCAGTAGTGAGAGACAGTTGACTGAAGCTTTCTTT. Encoded protein: CASSERQLTEAFF.

The J gene is TRBJ2-5, the V gene TRBV18, with D perhaps matching TRBD1 (7 bases). V was trimmed by 0 bases and J by 5 bases, leaving 10 bases between them. The CDR3 has 14 amino acids. Germline CDR1 and CDR2: KGHSH and LQKENI. DNA for the CDR3: TGTGCCAGCTCACCACCACAGGGGAGGGAGACCCAGTACTTC. It yields the protein CASSPPQGRETQYF.

The V and J genes are TRBV5-1 and TRBJ2-1, with D possibly matching TRBD2 (6 bases). The germline gives CDR1 SGHRS, CDR2 YFSETQ. Trimming left V 5 bases short and J 5 bases short, with 20 bases between. The CDR3 has 16 amino acids. The CDR3 coding sequence is TGCGCCAGCAGGGTCCCGGGACTCGGCTCGAACAATGAGCAGTTCTTC. This sequence encodes CASRVPGLGSNNEQFF.

To note about this clone: Distinct nucleotide sequences in the sample also encode this CDR3. V is TRBV30 and J is TRBJ2-1; 8 nucleotides line up with TRBD1. This CDR3 has 13 residues. Germline values: CDR1 GTSNPN, CDR2 SVGIG (reference sequence). J was trimmed by 7 bases and V by 2 bases; bases with no gene match: 4. CDR3 loop: CAWSRTGTNEQFF. CDR3 in DNA: TGTGCCTGGAGTCGGACAGGGACGAATGAGCAGTTCTTC.

CDR3 region: CASSPGTNIMGSYEQYF. The CDR3 DNA sequence: TGTGCCAGCAGTCCCGGGACAAACATCATGGGCTCCTACGAGCAGTACTTC. The gene calls are TRBV27 and TRBJ2-7, with a tentative D call TRBD1 (6 bases). Germline V gene sequence: CDR1 MNHEY, CDR2 SMNVEV (reference sequence). CDR3 length equals 17 residues. V gave up 5 bases and J gave up 0 bases, with 20 bases separating them.

This clone showed up just once. The chain has TRBV5-1 and TRBJ2-3, with D possibly TRBD2 on 6 matching bases. CDR3 length: 14 amino acids. From germline, CDR1 is SGHRS and CDR2 YFSETQ. Deletions cut 6 bases from V and 0 bases from J, with 11 bases between. The CDR3 reads CASTPGLSTDTQYF. Written as DNA, the CDR3 is TGCGCCAGCACCCCGGGACTTAGCACAGATACGCAGTATTTT.

This chain uses TRBV5-1 with TRBJ1-5; 7 bases line up with TRBD1. Trimming at V came to 0 bases and at J to 4 bases, leaving 1 base not matched to a gene. This CDR3 is built from 14 residues. Germline-derived CDR1 and CDR2 are SGHRS and YFSETQ. CDR3 coding DNA: TGCGCCAGCAGCTTGGGGACAGGTAATCAGCCCCAGCATTTT. The encoded protein is CASSLGTGNQPQHF.

This chain uses TRBV28 with TRBJ2-7; D is ambiguous. The CDR3 has 12 amino acids. The germline V and J ends were trimmed by 2 bases and 7 bases, with 9 bases remaining between them. CDR1 MDHEN and CDR2 SYDVKM come from the germline V gene. CDR3 nucleotide sequence: TGTGCCAGCAGTTTAGGAGTACTGGAGCAGTACTTC. It specifies CASSLGVLEQYF.

The genes are TRBV6-5 and TRBJ2-3; possibly TRBD1 for D (6 bases). This CDR3 has 15 amino acids. Germline CDR1 reads MNHEY; CDR2 reads SVGAGI. Deletions cut 4 bases from V and 5 bases from J, with 16 bases between. This CDR3 is CASSWAGAQGDTQYF. CDR3 bases: TGTGCCAGCAGTTGGGCAGGGGCCCAGGGAGATACGCAGTATTTT.

The CDR3 DNA reads as TGTGCCAGCAGCTCGAAGCCTCGCCACGAGCAGTACTTC. It is translated as CASSSKPRHEQYF. This sequence joins TRBV7-2 and TRBJ2-7, with no clear D. Germline assignment: CDR1 SGHTA and CDR2 FQGNSA. This CDR3 spans 13 amino acids. V lost 4 bases to trimming and J lost 5 bases, with 12 bases between them.

The rearrangement links TRBV2 to TRBJ2-7; 7 positions agree with TRBD2. After removal of 4 bases from V and 2 bases from J, the junction contained 2 bases not matched to a gene. This CDR3 region has 13 residues. Germline V lookup: CDR1 SNHLY, CDR2 FYNNEI. The CDR3 is CASSASGAYEQYF. The CDR3 DNA follows: TGTGCCAGCAGTGCCAGCGGGGCCTACGAGCAGTACTTC. The full variable domain, completed using reference TRBV2 and TRBJ2-7, is EPEVTQTPSHQVTQMGQEVILRCVPISNHLYFYWYRQILGQKVEFLVSFYNNEISEKSEIFDDQFSVERPDGSNFTLKIRSTKLEDSAMYFCASSASGAYEQYFGPGTRLTVT.

Here the CDR3 DNA reads TGTGCCTGGAGGGGACTAGCGGGCACCGGGGAGCTGTTTTTT. This encodes CAWRGLAGTGELFF. The chain joins TRBV30 to TRBJ2-2; 12 nucleotides line up with TRBD2. The length of the CDR3 is 14 residues. J was trimmed by 4 bases and V by 3 bases; bases with no gene match: 0. Germline lookup yields CDR1 GTSNPN and CDR2 SVGIG (reference sequence).

This rearrangement joins TRBV5-1 to TRBJ2-1; TRBD2 matches 7 bases. From germline, CDR1 is SGHRS and CDR2 YFSETQ. The CDR3 sequence is 15 residues long. V dropped 6 bases and J dropped 0; count of bases not matched to a gene: 6. The CDR3 nucleotides are TGCGCCAGCACGGGGGGTGGGAGCTCCTACAATGAGCAGTTCTTC. It specifies CASTGGGSSYNEQFF.

V usage is TRBV7-8 and J usage is TRBJ2-4; 9 bases map to TRBD1. The CDR3 sequence is 14 residues long. Germline V gene data show CDR1 as SGHVS and CDR2 as FQNEAQ. V shed 4 bases, J shed 6 bases, and the junction held 4 bases outside the gene matches. CDR3: CASSWGQGPNIQYF. The CDR3 region has the DNA TGTGCCAGCAGCTGGGGACAGGGTCCAAACATTCAGTACTTC.

The chain links TRBV27 to TRBJ2-2, with D uncertain. The CDR3 covers 13 residues. V was pared by 7 bases and J by 1 base, with 7 bases between. The germline CDR1 and CDR2 sequences are MNHEY and SMNVEV (reference sequence). CDR3 bases: TGTGCCAGCAAATTTCTGAACACCGGGGAGCTGTTTTTT. Amino acids: CASKFLNTGELFF.

This sequence joins TRBV30 and TRBJ2-5, with 13 bases identical to TRBD2. The CDR3 consists of 14 residues. In germline, CDR1 is GTSNPN, CDR2 SVGIG (reference sequence). J lost 4 bases, V lost 3 bases, and 2 bases had no gene match. CDR3 sequence: CAWRGLAGSETQYF. The CDR3 DNA is TGTGCCTGGAGGGGACTAGCGGGGTCAGAGACCCAGTACTTC.

The rearrangement joins TRBV18 to TRBJ2-3, with D perhaps matching TRBD1 (6 bases). V lost 4 bases and J 4 bases, leaving 15 bases between the germline ends. The CDR3 is 15 residues long. The germline CDR1 and CDR2 sequences are KGHSH and LQKENI. The CDR3 coding sequence is TGTGCCAGCTCACATGACAGGAGTTCGGCAGATACGCAGTATTTT. This codes for CASSHDRSSADTQYF.

J is TRBJ1-2 and V is TRBV5-4, with 11 bases matching TRBD1. Unmatched junction bases numbered 0, after V lost 7 bases and J lost 7 bases. Per the germline V gene, CDR1 is SGHNT and CDR2 is YYREEE (reference sequence). This CDR3 has 11 amino acids. The CDR3 sequence: CASGQGAGYTF. CDR3 in DNA: TGTGCCAGCGGACAGGGGGCTGGCTACACCTTC.